The present T cell receptor (beta chain) was sequenced within a study of blood T cells in healthy people across ages. The second PCR ran roughly 7 to 11 cycles with a sample-barcoded 5' primer and J-beta primers. TCRdb analysed the 5' RACE reads with MiXCR anew, one entry per CDR3 protein. The table includes hundreds of thousands of distinct CDR3 sequences, over 45% detected once. The CDR3 contains 14 residues. Germline V gene sequence: CDR1 SGHTA, CDR2 FQGTGA. Trimming removed 4 bases at V and 6 bases at J, with 13 bases between. The rearrangement joins TRBV7-3 to TRBJ2-1, with D possibly matching TRBD1 (5 bases). This clonotype was obtained from a young man in good health. Input material: blood. CDR3 in amino acids: CASSYSDSFNEQFF. CDR3 DNA sequence: TGTGCCAGCAGCTACTCAGACAGTTTCAATGAGCAGTTCTTC.